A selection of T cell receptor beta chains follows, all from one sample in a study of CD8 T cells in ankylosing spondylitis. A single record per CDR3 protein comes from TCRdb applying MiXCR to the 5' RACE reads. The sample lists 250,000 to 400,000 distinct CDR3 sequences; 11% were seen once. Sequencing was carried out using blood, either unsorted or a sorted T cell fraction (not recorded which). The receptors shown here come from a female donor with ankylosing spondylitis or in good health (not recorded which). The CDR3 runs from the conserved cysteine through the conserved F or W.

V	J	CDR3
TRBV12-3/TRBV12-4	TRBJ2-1	CASSPADRGGNEQFF
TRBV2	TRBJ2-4	CASCGLRGPPGFDKNIQYF
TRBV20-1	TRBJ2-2	CSASPPRSTVELFF
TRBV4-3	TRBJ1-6	CASSQEFPRSYNSPLHF
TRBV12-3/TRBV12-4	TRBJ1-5	CASRDRQGGNQPQHF
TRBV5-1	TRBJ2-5	CASSLTPAGGQETQYF
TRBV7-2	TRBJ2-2	CASSYGGGELFF
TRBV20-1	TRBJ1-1	CSASRQGIGGEAFF
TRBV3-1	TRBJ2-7	CASSQEVGTAPRQYF
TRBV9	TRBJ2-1	CASSPGTPAYNEQFF
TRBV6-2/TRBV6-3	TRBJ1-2	CASSYPSDASYGYTF
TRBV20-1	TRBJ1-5	CSARSGTSNQPQHF
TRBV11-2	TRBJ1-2	CASSLEQALHGYTF
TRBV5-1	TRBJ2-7	CASSPPGQPTSYEQYF
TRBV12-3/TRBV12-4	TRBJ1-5	CASRQGQNQPQHF
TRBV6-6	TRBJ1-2	CASSYSDYGYTF
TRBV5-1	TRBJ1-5	CASSLGGISNQPQHF
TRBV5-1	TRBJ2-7	CASSFNGGDPYEQYF
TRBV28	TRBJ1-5	CASTGTLNQPQHF
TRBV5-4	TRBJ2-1	CASSWSGRQFF
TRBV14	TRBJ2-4	CATTALAKNIQYF
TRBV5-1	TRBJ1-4	CASSLGAASEKLFF
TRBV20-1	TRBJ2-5	CSARIWLAEQETQYF
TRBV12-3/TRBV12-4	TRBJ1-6	CASSYEGPGSPLHF
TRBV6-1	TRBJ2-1	CASSEGGGYEQFF
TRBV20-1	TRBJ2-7	CSARDPQGVTYEQYF
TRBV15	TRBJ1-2	CATSRDTGVDGYTF
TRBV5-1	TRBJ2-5	CASSFLQGGETQYF
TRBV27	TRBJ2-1	CASSFTSRGAVNEQFF
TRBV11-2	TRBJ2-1	CASSLAGTGIYNEQFF
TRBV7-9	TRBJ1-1	CASSLAVSGRNTEAFF
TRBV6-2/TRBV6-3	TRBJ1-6	CASSYERVGPKFSPKDNSPLHF
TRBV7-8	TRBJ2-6	CASSLGGAFIHSGANVLTF
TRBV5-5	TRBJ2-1	CASSFTGQANYNEQFF
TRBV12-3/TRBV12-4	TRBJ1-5	CASSLTVNQPQHF
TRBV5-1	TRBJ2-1	CASSPPGPVYNEQFF
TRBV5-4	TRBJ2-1	CASSYTGVGGSEQFF
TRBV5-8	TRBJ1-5	CASSFWGTGSQPQHF
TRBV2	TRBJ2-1	CASSEQGIDEQFF
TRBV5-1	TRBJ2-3	CASSTGQDGTDTQYF
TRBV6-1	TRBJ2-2	CASSDGQGAGELFF
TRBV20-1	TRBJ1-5	CSARVQGVSNQPQHF
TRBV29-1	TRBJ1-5	CSAWTGAVNQPQHF
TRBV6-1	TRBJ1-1	CASSSRGRGTEAFF
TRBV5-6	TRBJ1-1	CASSPRAWAGTEAFF